This T cell receptor (beta chain) was sequenced for a study of blood T cell repertoires in COVID-19. Sequenced by immunoSEQ multiplex PCR; TCRdb stores in-frame clones only, minus some. The data hold under 80,000 clones, with 85% to 90% observed a single time. This CDR3 contains 12 residues. The germline CDR1 and CDR2 sequences are KGHSH and LQKENI. V shed 2 bases and J shed 12 bases, with 10 bases lying between them. The chain is built from TRBV18 and TRBJ1-4; the D gene is possibly TRBD1 (5 bases). The sequencing sample was made of peripheral blood. This TCR came from a woman aged 80 or older with active COVID-19. The CDR3 protein is CASSPRRGELFF. The CDR3 DNA reads TGTGCCAGCTCACCAAGACGGGGGGAACTGTTTTTT.